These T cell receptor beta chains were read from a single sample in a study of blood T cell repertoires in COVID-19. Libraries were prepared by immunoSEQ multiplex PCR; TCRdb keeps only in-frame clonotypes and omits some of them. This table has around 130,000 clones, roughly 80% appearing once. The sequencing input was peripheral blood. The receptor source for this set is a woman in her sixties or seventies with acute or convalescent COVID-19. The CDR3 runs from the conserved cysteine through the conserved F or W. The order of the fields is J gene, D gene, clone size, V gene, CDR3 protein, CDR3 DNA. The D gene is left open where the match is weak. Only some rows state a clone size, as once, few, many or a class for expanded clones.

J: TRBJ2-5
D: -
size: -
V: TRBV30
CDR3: CAWSPGQETQYF
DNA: TGTGCCTGGAGTCCCGGCCAAGAGACCCAGTACTTC

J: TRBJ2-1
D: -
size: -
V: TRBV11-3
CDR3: CASSLSQGMNNEQFF
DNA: TGTGCCAGCAGCTTGAGCCAGGGGATGAACAATGAGCAGTTCTTC

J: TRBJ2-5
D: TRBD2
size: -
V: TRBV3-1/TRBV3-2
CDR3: CASSRGLAGGETQYF
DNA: TGTGCCAGCAGCCGGGGACTAGCGGGCGGAGAGACCCAGTACTTC

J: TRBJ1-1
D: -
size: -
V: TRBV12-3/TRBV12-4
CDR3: CASNRGGEAFF
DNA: TGTGCCAGCAATAGGGGTGGTGAAGCTTTCTTT

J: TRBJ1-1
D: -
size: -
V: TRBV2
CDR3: CASSVGSTEAFF
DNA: TGTGCCAGCAGTGTAGGGAGTACTGAAGCTTTCTTT

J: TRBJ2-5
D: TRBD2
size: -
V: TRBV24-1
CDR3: CATSDSGRGGAWETQYF
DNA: TGTGCCACCAGTGATAGCGGGCGGGGGGGAGCCTGGGAGACCCAGTACTTC

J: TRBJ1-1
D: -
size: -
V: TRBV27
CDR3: CASSLREGYTEAFF
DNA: TGTGCCAGCAGTTTAAGGGAGGGCTACACTGAAGCTTTCTTT

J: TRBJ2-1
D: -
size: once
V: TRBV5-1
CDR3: CASSLAGGVKEQFF
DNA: TGCGCCAGCAGCTTGGCCGGCGGTGTGAAAGAGCAGTTCTTC

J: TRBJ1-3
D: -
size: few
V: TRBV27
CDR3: CASSLTGPYSGNTIYF
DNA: TGTGCCAGCAGTTTGACAGGCCCCTACTCTGGAAACACCATATATTTT

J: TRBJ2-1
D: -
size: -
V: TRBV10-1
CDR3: CASSDHTGGRSSYNEQFF
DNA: TGCGCCAGCAGTGATCATACTGGAGGCCGGAGCTCCTACAATGAGCAGTTCTTC

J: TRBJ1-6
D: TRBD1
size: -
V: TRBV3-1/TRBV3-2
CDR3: CASSPWTGSSPLHF
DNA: TGTGCCAGCAGCCCTTGGACAGGGAGCTCACCCCTCCACTTT

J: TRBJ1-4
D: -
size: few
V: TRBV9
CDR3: CASSVSGKLNEKLFF
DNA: TGTGCCAGCAGCGTATCCGGGAAGTTAAATGAAAAACTGTTTTTT

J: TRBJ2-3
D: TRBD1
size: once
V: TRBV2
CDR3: CASRQSGTGITDTQYF
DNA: TGTGCCAGCAGACAGTCCGGGACAGGGATAACAGATACGCAGTATTTT

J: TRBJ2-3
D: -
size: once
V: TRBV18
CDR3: CASSLYTDTQYF
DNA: TGTGCCAGCTCACTATACACAGATACGCAGTATTTT

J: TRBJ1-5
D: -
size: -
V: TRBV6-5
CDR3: CASRSGGMHQPQHF
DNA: TGTGCCAGCAGGTCGGGAGGTATGCATCAGCCCCAGCATTTT

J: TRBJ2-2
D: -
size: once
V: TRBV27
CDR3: CASSLNWAAQTGELFF
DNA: TGTGCCAGCAGTTTAAATTGGGCAGCACAAACCGGGGAGCTGTTTTTT

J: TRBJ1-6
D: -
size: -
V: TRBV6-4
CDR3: CASSPPGGGPLHF
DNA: TGTGCCAGCAGCCCACCGGGAGGAGGGCCCCTCCACTTT

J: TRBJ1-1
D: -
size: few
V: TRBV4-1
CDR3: CASSKDGQNTEAFF
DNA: TGCGCCAGCAGCAAAGACGGACAGAACACTGAAGCTTTCTTT

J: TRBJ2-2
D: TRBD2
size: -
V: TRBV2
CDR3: CASQAGENTGELFF
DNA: TGTGCCAGTCAGGCGGGGGAGAACACCGGGGAGCTGTTTTTT

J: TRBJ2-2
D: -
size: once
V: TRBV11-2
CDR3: CASSLGWGTTQLFF
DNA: TGTGCCAGCAGCTTAGGTTGGGGGACAACCCAACTGTTTTTT

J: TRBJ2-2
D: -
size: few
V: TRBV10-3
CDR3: CAISTPTTNTGELFF
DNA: TGTGCCATCAGTACACCGACAACGAACACCGGGGAGCTGTTTTTT

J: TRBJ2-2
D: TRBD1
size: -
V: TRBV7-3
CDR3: CASSSTGTGTPGELFF
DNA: TGTGCCAGCAGCTCTACCGGGACAGGGACACCCGGGGAGCTGTTTTTT

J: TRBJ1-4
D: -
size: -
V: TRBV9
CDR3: CASSGDLTGQRLFF
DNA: TGTGCCAGCAGCGGTGATTTGACTGGTCAGCGGCTGTTTTTT

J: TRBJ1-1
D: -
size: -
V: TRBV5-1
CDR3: CASSLQSGESPEAFF
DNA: TGCGCCAGCAGCCTTCAATCAGGGGAGAGTCCTGAAGCTTTCTTT

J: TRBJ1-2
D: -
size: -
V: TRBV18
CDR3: CASSPGGGYSSTF
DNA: TGTGCCAGCTCACCAGGAGGAGGATATAGTTCTACCTTC

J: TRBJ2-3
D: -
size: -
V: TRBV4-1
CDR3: CASSLAGDTQYF
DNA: TGCGCCAGCAGCCTCGCGGGTGATACGCAGTATTTT

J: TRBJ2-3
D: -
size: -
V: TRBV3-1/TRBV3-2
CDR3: CASSQAGFTDTQYF
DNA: TGTGCCAGCAGCCAAGCGGGTTTCACAGATACGCAGTATTTT

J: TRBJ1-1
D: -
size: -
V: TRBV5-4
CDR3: CASSSRGGMRVNTEAFF
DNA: TGTGCCAGCAGCTCTCGGGGGGGGATGAGGGTGAACACTGAAGCTTTCTTT

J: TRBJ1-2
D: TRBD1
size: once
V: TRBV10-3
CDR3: CAIHRGPNYGYTF
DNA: TGTGCCATACACAGGGGGCCGAACTATGGCTACACCTTC

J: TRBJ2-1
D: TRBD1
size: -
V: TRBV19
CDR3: CASSIEETGGLGSYNEQFF
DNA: TGTGCCAGTAGTATAGAAGAGACAGGGGGTCTGGGCTCCTACAATGAGCAGTTCTTC

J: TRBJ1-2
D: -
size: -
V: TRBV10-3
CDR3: CAISTGLNYGYTF
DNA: TGTGCCATCAGTACAGGGCTCAACTATGGCTACACCTTC

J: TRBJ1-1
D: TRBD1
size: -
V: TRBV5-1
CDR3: CASSLDGTGYTEAFF
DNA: TGCGCCAGCAGCCTGGACGGGACAGGGTACACTGAAGCTTTCTTT

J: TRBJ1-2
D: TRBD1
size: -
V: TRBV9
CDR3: CASNPGTGVHGYTF
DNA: TGTGCCAGCAACCCTGGGACAGGGGTCCATGGCTACACCTTC

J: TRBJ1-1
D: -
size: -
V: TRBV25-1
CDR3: CASTGYTEAFF
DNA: TGTGCCAGCACTGGCTACACTGAAGCTTTCTTT

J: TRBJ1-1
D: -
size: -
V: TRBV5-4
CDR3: CASSKQGSPEAFF
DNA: TGTGCCAGCAGTAAACAGGGCTCCCCTGAAGCTTTCTTT

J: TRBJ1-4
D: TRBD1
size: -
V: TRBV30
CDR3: CAWRVGRGIEKLFF
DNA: TGTGCCTGGAGGGTAGGCAGGGGGATCGAAAAACTGTTTTTT

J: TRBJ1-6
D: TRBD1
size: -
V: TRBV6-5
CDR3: CASSYIKGANSPLHF
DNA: TGTGCCAGCAGTTATATAAAGGGGGCCAATTCACCCCTCCACTTT

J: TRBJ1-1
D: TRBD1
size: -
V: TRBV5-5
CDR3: CASSLVPAQGAEAFF
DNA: TGTGCCAGCAGCTTGGTCCCCGCCCAGGGGGCTGAAGCTTTCTTT

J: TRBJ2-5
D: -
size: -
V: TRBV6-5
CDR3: CASSSGEAATQYF
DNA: TGTGCCAGCAGTAGTGGGGAAGCGGCGACCCAGTACTTC

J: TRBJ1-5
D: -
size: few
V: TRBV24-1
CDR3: CATSDFDQPQHF
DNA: TGTGCCACCAGTGATTTCGATCAGCCCCAGCATTTT

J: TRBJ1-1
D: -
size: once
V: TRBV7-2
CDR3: CASRSGQNTEAFF
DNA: TGTGCCAGCAGATCCGGACAGAACACTGAAGCTTTCTTT

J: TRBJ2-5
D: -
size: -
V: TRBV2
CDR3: CARRIAAQETQYF
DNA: TGTGCCCGGCGAATAGCGGCACAAGAGACCCAGTACTTC

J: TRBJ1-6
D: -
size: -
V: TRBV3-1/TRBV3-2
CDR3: CASSQDVSSPLHF
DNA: TGTGCCAGCAGCCAAGATGTCTCTTCACCCCTCCACTTT

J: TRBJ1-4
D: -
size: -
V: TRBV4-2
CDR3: CASTARAGTTNEKLFF
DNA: TGTGCCAGCACCGCAAGGGCAGGGACAACTAATGAAAAACTGTTTTTT

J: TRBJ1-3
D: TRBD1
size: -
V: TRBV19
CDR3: CASSMSQGAGNTIYF
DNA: TGTGCCAGTAGTATGAGCCAGGGGGCTGGAAACACCATATATTTT

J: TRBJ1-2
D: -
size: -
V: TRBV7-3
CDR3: CASSLNSEGRFDGGYTF
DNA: TGTGCCAGCAGCTTAAATTCCGAGGGTAGATTCGACGGTGGCTACACCTTC